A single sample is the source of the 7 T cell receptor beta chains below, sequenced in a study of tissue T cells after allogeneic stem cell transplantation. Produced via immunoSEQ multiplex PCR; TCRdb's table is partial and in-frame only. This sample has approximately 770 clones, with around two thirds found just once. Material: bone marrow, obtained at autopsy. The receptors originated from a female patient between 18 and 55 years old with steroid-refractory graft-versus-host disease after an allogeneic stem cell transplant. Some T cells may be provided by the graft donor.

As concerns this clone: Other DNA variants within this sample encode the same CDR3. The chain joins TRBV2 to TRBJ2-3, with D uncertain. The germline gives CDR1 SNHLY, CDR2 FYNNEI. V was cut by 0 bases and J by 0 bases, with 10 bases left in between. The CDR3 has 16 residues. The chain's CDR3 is CASSEAPGPSTDTQYF. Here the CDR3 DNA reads TGTGCCAGCAGTGAAGCTCCAGGACCGAGCACAGATACGCAGTATTTT.

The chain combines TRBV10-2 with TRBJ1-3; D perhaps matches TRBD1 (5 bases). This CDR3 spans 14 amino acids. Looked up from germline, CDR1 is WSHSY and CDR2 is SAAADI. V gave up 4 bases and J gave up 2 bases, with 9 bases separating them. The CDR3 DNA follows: TGCGCCAGCAGTGTACACAGGCCTGGAAACACCATATATTTT. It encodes CASSVHRPGNTIYF.

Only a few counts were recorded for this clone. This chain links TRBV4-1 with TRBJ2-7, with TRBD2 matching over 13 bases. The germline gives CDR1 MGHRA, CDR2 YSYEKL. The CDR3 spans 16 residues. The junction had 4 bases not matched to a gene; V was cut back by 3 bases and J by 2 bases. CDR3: CASSHGGLAGAYEQYF. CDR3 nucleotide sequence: TGCGCCAGCAGCCACGGAGGACTAGCGGGGGCCTACGAGCAGTACTTC.

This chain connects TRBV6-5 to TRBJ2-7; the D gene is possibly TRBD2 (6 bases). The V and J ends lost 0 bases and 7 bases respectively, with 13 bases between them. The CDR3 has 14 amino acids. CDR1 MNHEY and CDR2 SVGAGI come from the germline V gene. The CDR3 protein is CASSYSFRAGEQYF. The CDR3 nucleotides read TGTGCCAGCAGTTACTCGTTCAGGGCGGGGGAGCAGTACTTC.

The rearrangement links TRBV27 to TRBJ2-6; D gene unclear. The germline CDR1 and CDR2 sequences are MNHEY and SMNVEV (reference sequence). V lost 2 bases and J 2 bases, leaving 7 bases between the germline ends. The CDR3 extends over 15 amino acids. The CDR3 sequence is CASSLERAGANVLTF. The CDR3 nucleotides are TGTGCCAGCAGTTTAGAGAGAGCTGGGGCCAACGTCCTGACTTTC.

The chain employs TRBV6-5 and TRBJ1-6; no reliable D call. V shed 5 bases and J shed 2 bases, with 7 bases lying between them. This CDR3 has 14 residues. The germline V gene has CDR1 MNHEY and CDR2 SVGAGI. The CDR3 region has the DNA TGTGCCAGCAGTAGGGAGCCCTATAATTCACCCCTCCACTTT. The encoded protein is CASSREPYNSPLHF.

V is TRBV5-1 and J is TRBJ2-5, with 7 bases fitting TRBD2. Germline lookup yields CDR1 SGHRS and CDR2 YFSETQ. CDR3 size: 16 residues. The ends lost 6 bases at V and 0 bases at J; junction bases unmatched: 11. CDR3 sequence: CASKEGGTVYQETQYF. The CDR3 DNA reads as TGCGCCAGCAAGGAGGGAGGGACCGTGTACCAAGAGACCCAGTACTTC.